The 2 T cell receptor beta chains below all came from one sample that was sequenced in a study of T-cell memory formation after mild COVID-19. MiXCR, applied by TCRdb to the 5' RACE reads, yields one record per CDR3 protein. The sample holds tens of thousands of distinct CDR3 sequences, over 5% seen once. Material for sequencing was PBMCs or a T cell subset sorted from them (not recorded which). These receptors were obtained from an adult who had mild COVID-19 (a few samples of this study predate the infection). Cell type and time point are not known.

The gene calls are TRBV7-9 and TRBJ1-1, with no clear D. Per the germline V gene, CDR1 is SEHNR and CDR2 is FQNEAQ (reference sequence). There are 13 residues in the CDR3. The V end lost 6 bases, the J end lost 1 base, and 9 bases lay between the germline ends. In DNA form, the CDR3 reads TGTGCCAGCAGGGACGTGCAGAACACTGAAGCTTTCTTT. Translated, it gives CASRDVQNTEAFF.

Ten or more counts support this clonotype. The rearrangement links TRBV24-1 to TRBJ2-7; perhaps TRBD2 as D (5 bases). The CDR3 has 15 residues. The V end was cut by 8 bases, the J end by 0 bases, with 16 bases between. Germline V gene lookup returns CDR1 KGHDR and CDR2 SFDVKD. The CDR3 nucleotides read TGTGCCACCATGGGGAGCGCAGCGAGCTCCTACGAGCAGTACTTC. Translation: CATMGSAASSYEQYF.